This T cell receptor beta chain comes out of a study of blood T cell repertoires in COVID-19 (dated by TCRdb to about 2020). Regarding the complete study: Samples from collaborators originated in the United States, Italy and Spain and spanned both the acute and convalescent phases of COVID-19. The prospective study material was composed of cDNA or gDNA derived from T cells, B-cell-depleted T cells, or PBMCs. Deeply sampled blood TCRbeta repertoires from subjects exposed to, actively infected with, or recovered from COVID-19 were included in the dataset. The repertoires were released in a freely available public database intended as a resource for research on the immune response to SARS-CoV-2. The samples were drawn from two sources: the first 160 participants of the ongoing ImmuneRACE study, and 1,000 to 1,500 subjects contributed by 6 global collaborators. Sample metadata almost always included a de-identified subject ID, COVID-19 status, age in years and sex. HLA class I and class II types, where available, came from metadata supplied by the sample provider rather than from assay-based typing.

For CDR1 and CDR2, the germline V gene (reference sequence) lists MNHEY and SMNVEV. Counted from cysteine to phenylalanine, this CDR3 has 16 amino acids. This entry keeps only the CDR3 DNA: 48 bases, framed from base 1. V and J lose 3 bases and 0 bases, and a span of 13 bases separates them. This clone was seen just once. No cognate antigen has been identified for it. The input lacks base qualities; no much larger clone sits a single base away. The paper as a whole reports these results and caveats: Clinical and demographic metadata were provided uncurated, with the amount varying by source and participant.

TCRbeta CDR3 regions were amplified from genomic DNA using the immunoSEQ Assay, a bias-controlled multiplex PCR. The original methods were these. Within the assay, amplification of reference gene primers was used to estimate how many nucleated cells each sample contained. To quantify the absolute abundance of each unique TCRbeta CDR3 rearrangement, sequence reads were collapsed and filtered. For each sample, productive Simpson clonality was calculated by taking the square root of Simpson's diversity index across productive rearrangements. TCRdb re-hosts the immuneACCESS table, in-frame sequences only. Its copies lack some clones; in the studies checked, an unresolved V gene accounts for under half of them, and the cause for the rest is not known. The DNA gave D and trimming, while V, J and clone size come from that table. In all, the sample holds about 210,000 clones, and under 95% of those were seen once. Approximately 1.2% of the sample goes to the ten largest clones.

Whole blood was collected in K2EDTA tubes by collaborating institutions according to the institutions' own protocols. For TCRbeta analysis, collaborator samples were shipped as frozen whole blood, as isolated PBMCs, or as DNA extracted from either sample type. The specimen was peripheral blood. This receptor was obtained from a man aged 25-45 years with acute or convalescent COVID-19. The V and J genes are TRBV27 and TRBJ2-3, with TRBD1 tentatively as D gene (6 bases match). The base sequence is TGTGCCAGCAGTTTTTCCGGGGACACCAGCACAGATACGCAGTATTTT. Translated, this is CASSFSGDTSTDTQYF.